This TCR beta chain was recovered during a study of technical replicates of blood from a handful of donors. The protocol was immunoSEQ multiplex PCR, while the TCRdb copy is restricted to in-frame clones and leaves out a portion. The sample carries tens of thousands of clones, around 90% recorded once. Sequenced: T cells isolated from PBMCs. This TCR was sampled from a human donor in good health.

The CDR3: CASSLLRGEQFF. In DNA form, the CDR3 reads TGTGCCAGCAGCTTACTCCGGGGTGAGCAGTTCTTC. The V gene is TRBV7-9, the J gene TRBJ2-1, with a weak D call TRBD2 (5 bases). Germline V gene sequence: CDR1 SEHNR, CDR2 FQNEAQ (reference sequence). V was trimmed by 2 bases and J by 9 bases, leaving 8 bases between them. The CDR3 length is 12 residues.